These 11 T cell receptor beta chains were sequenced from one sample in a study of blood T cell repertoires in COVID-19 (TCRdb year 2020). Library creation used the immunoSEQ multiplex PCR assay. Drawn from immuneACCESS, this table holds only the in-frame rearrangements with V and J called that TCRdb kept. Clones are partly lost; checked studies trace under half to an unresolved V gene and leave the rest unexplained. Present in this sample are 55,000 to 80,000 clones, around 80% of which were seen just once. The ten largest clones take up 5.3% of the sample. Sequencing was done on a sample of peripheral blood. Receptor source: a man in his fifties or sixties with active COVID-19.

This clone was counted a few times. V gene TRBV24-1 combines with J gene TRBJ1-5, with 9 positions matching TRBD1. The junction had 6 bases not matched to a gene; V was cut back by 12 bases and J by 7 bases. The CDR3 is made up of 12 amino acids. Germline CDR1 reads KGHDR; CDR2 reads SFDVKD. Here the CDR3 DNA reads TGTGCCGCCGGGACAGGGAGACAGCCCCAGCATTTT. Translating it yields CAAGTGRQPQHF.

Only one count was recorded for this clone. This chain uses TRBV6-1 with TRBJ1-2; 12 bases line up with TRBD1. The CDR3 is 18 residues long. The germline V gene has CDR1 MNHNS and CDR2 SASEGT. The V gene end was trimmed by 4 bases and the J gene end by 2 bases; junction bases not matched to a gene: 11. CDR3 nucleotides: TGTGCCAGCAGTGTGGGGGACAGGGGGCGAGTGGGGAACTATGGCTACACCTTC. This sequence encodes CASSVGDRGRVGNYGYTF.

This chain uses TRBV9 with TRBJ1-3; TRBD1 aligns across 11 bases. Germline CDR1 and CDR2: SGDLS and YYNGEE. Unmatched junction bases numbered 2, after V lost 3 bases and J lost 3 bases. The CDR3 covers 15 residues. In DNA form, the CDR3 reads TGTGCCAGCAGCGGGACAGGGGGCCATGGAAACACCATATATTTT. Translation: CASSGTGGHGNTIYF. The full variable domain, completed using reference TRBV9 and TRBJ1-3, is DSGVTQTPKHLITATGQRVTLRCSPRSGDLSVYWYQQSLDQGLQFLIQYYNGEERAKGNILERFSAQQFPDLHSELNLSSLELGDSALYFCASSGTGGHGNTIYFGEGSWLTVV.

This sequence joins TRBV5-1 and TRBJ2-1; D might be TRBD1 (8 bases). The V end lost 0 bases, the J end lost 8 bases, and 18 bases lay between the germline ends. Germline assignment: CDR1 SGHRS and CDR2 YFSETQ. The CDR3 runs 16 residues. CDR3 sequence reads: CASSLEDREGSDEQFF. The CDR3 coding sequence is TGCGCCAGCAGCTTGGAGGACAGGGAGGGTAGCGATGAGCAGTTCTTC.

This chain's CDR3 is CASSPLIRQNYGYTF. The CDR3 DNA follows: TGTGCCAGCTCACCCTTGATTAGACAGAACTATGGCTACACCTTC. This sequence joins TRBV18 and TRBJ1-2, with D perhaps matching TRBD1 (5 bases). The V gene lost 3 bases and the J gene lost 2 bases, with 13 bases spanning the gap. Germline assignment: CDR1 KGHSH and CDR2 LQKENI. This CDR3 contains 15 residues.

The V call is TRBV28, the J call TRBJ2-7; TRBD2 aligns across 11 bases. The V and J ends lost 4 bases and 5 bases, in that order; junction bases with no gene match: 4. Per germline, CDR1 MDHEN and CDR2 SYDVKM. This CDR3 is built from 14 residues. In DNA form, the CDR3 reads TGTGCCAGCAGTTCAAAACTAGCGGGAGACGAGCAGTACTTC. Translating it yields CASSSKLAGDEQYF.

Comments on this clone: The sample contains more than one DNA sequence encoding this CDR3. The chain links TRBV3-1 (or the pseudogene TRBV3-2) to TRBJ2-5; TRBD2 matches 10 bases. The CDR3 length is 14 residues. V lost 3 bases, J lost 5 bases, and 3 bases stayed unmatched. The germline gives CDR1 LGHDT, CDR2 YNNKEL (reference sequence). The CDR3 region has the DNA TGTGCCAGCAGCCAGCTAGCGGGAGCTGAGACCCAGTACTTC. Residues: CASSQLAGAETQYF.

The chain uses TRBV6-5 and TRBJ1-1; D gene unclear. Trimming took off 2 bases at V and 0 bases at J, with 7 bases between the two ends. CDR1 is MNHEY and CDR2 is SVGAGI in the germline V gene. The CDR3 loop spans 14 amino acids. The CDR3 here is CASSYESMNTEAFF. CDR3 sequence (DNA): TGTGCCAGCAGTTACGAGAGCATGAACACTGAAGCTTTCTTT.

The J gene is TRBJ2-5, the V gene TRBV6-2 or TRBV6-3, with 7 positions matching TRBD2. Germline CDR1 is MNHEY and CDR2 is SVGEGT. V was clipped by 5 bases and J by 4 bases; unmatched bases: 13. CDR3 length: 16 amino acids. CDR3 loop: CASSTLLRGDRETQYF. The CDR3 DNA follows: TGTGCCAGCAGTACCCTCTTACGGGGGGACCGAGAGACCCAGTACTTC.

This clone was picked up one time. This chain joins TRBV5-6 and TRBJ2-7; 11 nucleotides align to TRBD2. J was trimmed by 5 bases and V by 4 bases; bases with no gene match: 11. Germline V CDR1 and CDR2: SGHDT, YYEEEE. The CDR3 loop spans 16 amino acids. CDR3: CASSALSSGRIHEQYF. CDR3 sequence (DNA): TGTGCCAGCAGCGCCCTTTCTAGCGGGAGGATACACGAGCAGTACTTC.

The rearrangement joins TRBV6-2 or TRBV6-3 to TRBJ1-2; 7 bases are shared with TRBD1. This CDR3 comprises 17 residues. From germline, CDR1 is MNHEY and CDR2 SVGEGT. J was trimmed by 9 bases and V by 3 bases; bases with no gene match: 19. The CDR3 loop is CASSYWRDSAEGYRYTF. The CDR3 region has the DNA TGTGCCAGCAGTTATTGGCGGGACAGTGCTGAGGGGTATCGCTACACCTTC.